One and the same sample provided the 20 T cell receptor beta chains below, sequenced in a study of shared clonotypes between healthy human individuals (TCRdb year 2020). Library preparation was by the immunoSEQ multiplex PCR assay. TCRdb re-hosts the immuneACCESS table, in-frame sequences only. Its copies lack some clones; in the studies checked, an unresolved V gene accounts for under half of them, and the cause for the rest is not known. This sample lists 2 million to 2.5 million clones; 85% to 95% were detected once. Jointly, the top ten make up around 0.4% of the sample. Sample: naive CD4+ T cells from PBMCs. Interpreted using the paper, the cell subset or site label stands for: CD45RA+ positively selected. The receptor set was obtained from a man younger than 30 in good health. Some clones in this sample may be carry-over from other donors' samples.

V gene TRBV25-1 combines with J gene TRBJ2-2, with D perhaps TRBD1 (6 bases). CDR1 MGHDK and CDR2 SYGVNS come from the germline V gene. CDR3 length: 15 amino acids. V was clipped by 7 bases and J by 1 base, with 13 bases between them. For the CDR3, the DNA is TGTGCCAGCAATACCGGGACAAAGAACACCGGGGAGCTGTTTTTT. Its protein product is CASNTGTKNTGELFF.

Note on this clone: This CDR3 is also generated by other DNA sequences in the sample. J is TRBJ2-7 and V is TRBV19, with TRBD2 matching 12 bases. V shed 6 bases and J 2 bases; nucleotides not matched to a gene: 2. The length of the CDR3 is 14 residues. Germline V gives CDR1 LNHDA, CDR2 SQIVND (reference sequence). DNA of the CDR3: TGTGCCAGTAGCCGACTAGCGGGAGCCTACGAGCAGTACTTC. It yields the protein CASSRLAGAYEQYF.

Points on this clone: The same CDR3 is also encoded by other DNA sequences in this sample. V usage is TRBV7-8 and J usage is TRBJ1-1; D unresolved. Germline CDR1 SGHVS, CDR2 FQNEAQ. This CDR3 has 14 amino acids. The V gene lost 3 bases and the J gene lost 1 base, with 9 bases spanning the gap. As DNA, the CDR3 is TGTGCCAGCAGCTTTCGAGCACAGAACACTGAAGCTTTCTTT. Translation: CASSFRAQNTEAFF.

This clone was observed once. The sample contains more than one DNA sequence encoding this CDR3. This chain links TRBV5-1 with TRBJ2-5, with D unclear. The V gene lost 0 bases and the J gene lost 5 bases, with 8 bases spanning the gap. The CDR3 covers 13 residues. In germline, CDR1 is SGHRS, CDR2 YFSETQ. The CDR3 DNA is TGCGCCAGCAGCTTGGAAGGGTGGGAGACCCAGTACTTC. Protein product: CASSLEGWETQYF.

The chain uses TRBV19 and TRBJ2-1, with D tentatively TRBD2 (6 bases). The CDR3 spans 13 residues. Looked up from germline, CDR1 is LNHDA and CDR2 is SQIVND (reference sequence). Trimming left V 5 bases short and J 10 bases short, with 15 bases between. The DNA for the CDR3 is TGTGCCAGTAGTTACAGGACGGGAGTCGAGCAGTTCTTC. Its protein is CASSYRTGVEQFF.

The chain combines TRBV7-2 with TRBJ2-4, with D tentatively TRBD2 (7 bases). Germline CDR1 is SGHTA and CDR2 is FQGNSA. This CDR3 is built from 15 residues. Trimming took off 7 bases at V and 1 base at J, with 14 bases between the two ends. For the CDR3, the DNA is TGTGCCAGCACCAAAGGGGGGGGTGCCAAAAACATTCAGTACTTC. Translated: CASTKGGGAKNIQYF.

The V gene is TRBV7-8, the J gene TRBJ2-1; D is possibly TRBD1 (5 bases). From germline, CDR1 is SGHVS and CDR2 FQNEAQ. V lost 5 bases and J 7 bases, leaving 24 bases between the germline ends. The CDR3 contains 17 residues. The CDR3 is CASSHPGATQPINEQFF. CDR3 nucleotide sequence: TGTGCCAGCAGCCATCCTGGGGCGACCCAACCGATAAATGAGCAGTTCTTC.

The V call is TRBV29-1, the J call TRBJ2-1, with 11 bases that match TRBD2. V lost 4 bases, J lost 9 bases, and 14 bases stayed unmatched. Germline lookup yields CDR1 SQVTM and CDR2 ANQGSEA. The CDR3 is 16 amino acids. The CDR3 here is CSVGQFSGRVQGEQFF. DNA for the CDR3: TGCAGCGTTGGTCAATTTAGCGGGAGGGTTCAGGGTGAGCAGTTCTTC.

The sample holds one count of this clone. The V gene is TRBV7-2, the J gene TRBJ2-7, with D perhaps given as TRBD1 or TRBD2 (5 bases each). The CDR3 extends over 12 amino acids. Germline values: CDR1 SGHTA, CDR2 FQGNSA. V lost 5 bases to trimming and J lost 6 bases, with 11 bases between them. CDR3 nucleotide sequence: TGTGCCAGCAGCCCTGGGACGCGCGAGCAGTACTTC. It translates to CASSPGTREQYF.

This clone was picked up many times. The CDR3 DNA reads TGTGCCAGCAGTTTAGGAGAGTTTAGGGGACCCACAGATACGCAGTATTTT. Translating it yields CASSLGEFRGPTDTQYF. The J gene is TRBJ2-3, the V gene TRBV27; tentatively, D is TRBD1 or TRBD2 (5 bases each). V was pared by 2 bases and J by 2 bases, with 17 bases between. The CDR3 contains 17 residues. Germline V gene data show CDR1 as MNHEY and CDR2 as SMNVEV (reference sequence).

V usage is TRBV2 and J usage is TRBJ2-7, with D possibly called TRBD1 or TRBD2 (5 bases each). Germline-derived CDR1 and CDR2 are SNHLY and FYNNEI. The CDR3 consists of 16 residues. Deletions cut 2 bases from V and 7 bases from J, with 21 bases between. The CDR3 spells CASSEFPGDLGGEQYF. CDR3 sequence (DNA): TGTGCCAGCAGTGAATTCCCCGGGGACCTAGGTGGGGAGCAGTACTTC.

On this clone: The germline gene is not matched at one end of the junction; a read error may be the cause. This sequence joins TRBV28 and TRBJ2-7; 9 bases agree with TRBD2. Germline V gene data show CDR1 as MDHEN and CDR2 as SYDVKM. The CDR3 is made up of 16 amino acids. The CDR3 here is CASSLVRGAGGVEQCF. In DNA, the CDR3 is TGTGCCAGCAGTTTAGTGCGAGGAGCGGGAGGAGTCGAGCAGTGCTTC.

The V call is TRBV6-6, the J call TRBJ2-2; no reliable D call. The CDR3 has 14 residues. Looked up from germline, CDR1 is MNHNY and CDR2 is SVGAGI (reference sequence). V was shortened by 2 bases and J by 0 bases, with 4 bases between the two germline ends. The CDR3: CASSYRANTGELFF. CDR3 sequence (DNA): TGTGCCAGCAGTTACAGGGCGAACACCGGGGAGCTGTTTTTT.

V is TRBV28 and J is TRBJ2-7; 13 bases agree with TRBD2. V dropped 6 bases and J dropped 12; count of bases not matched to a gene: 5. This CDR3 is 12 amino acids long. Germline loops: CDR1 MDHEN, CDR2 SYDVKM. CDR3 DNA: TGTGCCAGCAGCAGGGGACTAGCGGGAAGGTACTTC. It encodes CASSRGLAGRYF.

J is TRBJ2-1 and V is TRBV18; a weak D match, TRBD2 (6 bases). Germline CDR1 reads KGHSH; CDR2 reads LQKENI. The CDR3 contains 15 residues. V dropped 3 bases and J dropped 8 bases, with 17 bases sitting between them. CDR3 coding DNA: TGTGCCAGCTCACCTACTAGCAACGATGGCTATGAGCAGTTCTTC. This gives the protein CASSPTSNDGYEQFF.

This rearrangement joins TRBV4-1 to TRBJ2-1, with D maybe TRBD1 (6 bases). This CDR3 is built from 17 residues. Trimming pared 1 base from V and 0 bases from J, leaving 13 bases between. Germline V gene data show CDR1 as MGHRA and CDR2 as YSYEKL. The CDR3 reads CASSQAVRGPSYNEQFF. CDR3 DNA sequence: TGCGCCAGCAGCCAAGCCGTCAGGGGCCCCTCCTACAATGAGCAGTTCTTC.

CDR3: CASSLRVYTPTGELFF. The CDR3 region has the DNA TGTGCCAGCAGCTTAAGAGTGTATACTCCCACCGGGGAGCTGTTTTTT. The chain employs TRBV7-3 and TRBJ2-2, with D hard to call. The CDR3 has 16 residues. V dropped 1 base and J dropped 4 bases, with 13 bases sitting between them. CDR1 is SGHTA, CDR2 FQGTGA, per germline.

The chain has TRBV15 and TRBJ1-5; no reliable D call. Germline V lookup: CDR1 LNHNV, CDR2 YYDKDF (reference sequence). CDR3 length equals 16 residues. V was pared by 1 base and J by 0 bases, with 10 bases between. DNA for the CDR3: TGTGCCACCAGCAGAGCCCGGGAATATAGCAATCAGCCCCAGCATTTT. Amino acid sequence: CATSRAREYSNQPQHF. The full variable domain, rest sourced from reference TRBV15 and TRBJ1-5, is DAMVIQNPRYQVTQFGKPVTLSCSQTLNHNVMYWYQQKSSQAPKLLFHYYDKDFNNEADTPDNFQSRRPNTSFCFLDIRSPGLGDTAMYLCATSRAREYSNQPQHFGDGTRLSIL.

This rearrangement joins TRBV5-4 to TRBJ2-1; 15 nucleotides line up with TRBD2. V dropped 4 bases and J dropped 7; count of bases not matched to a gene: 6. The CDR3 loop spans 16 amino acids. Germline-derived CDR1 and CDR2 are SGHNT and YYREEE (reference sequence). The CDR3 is CASSRRTSGRGNEQFF. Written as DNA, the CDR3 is TGTGCCAGCAGCCGACGGACTAGCGGGAGGGGAAATGAGCAGTTCTTC.

The CDR3 DNA reads TGTGCCTGCCCTTTCGGGGTCCAAGAGACCCAGTACTTC. The encoded protein is CACPFGVQETQYF. This chain connects TRBV30 to TRBJ2-5, with D perhaps TRBD2 (5 bases). Deletions cut 6 bases from V and 1 base from J, with 12 bases between. Germline-derived CDR1 and CDR2 are GTSNPN and SVGIG (reference sequence). The CDR3 is 13 residues long.